Listed below are T cell receptor beta chains from one sample, sequenced in a study of human T cells and chemical hapten exposure. Using its own MiXCR run on the RACE reads, TCRdb lists one record per CDR3 protein. The table shows about 84,000 distinct CDR3 sequences, with 10% occurring only once. Specimen: whole blood, collected in connection with sensitization to the hapten diphenylcyclopropenone (DPC). The receptors come from a woman between 50 and 59 years old with alopecia areata. Some clones in this sample may be carry-over from other donors' samples. Each CDR3 is given with its conserved first and last residue. D genes are given only for firm matches. Expanded clones are given a class, and other clones once, few, many or no size at all.

size: -; D: -; J: TRBJ2-6; V: TRBV19; DNA: TGTGCCAGTAGTACCTCAGGGGTTTCCTACTCTGGGGCCAACGTCCTGACTTTC; CDR3: CASSTSGVSYSGANVLTF
size: -; D: TRBD2; J: TRBJ2-1; V: TRBV29-1; DNA: TGCAGCGTGGGGACTAGCGGCTACAATGAGCAGTTCTTC; CDR3: CSVGTSGYNEQFF
size: few; D: -; J: TRBJ2-7; V: TRBV5-5; DNA: TGTGCCAGCAGCTTGAAAGCGGAATTCTACGAGCAGTACTTC; CDR3: CASSLKAEFYEQYF
size: -; D: TRBD1; J: TRBJ2-7; V: TRBV5-1; DNA: TGCGCCAGCAGCAAAGACAGGGGAGAGGACGAGCAGTACTTC; CDR3: CASSKDRGEDEQYF
size: few; D: -; J: TRBJ2-7; V: TRBV5-1; DNA: TGCGCCAGCAGCTCCCCCGCAAAACCCGGACTTAAAACCTACGAGCAGTACTTC; CDR3: CASSSPAKPGLKTYEQYF
size: -; D: -; J: TRBJ2-3; V: TRBV6-2/TRBV6-3; DNA: TGTGCCAGCAGCCTTATGACATCGAGTGAGCAGTATTTT; CDR3: CASSLMTSSEQYF
size: many; D: -; J: TRBJ1-5; V: TRBV18; DNA: TGTGCCAGCTCACTGGACGAGGTCGGGCCCCAGCATTTT; CDR3: CASSLDEVGPQHF
size: -; D: TRBD2; J: TRBJ2-5; V: TRBV20-1; DNA: TGCAGTGCTAGTCTCAGCGGGGGAGTCCCAGAGACCCAGTACTTC; CDR3: CSASLSGGVPETQYF
size: few; D: -; J: TRBJ1-4; V: TRBV6-1; DNA: TGTGCCAGCAGTGAATTGGCGTCTAATGAAAAACTGTTTTTT; CDR3: CASSELASNEKLFF
size: -; D: -; J: TRBJ1-2; V: TRBV6-1; DNA: TGTGCCAGCAGAATAAGTGCAGACAACTATGGCTACACCTTC; CDR3: CASRISADNYGYTF
size: many; D: TRBD2; J: TRBJ2-5; V: TRBV3-1; DNA: TGTGCCAGCAGAGCGGGATCGGGCGAGACCCAGTACTTC; CDR3: CASRAGSGETQYF
size: few; D: TRBD1; J: TRBJ1-5; V: TRBV5-4; DNA: TGTGCCAGCAGCATTGGGACAGAGCAGCCCCAGCATTTT; CDR3: CASSIGTEQPQHF